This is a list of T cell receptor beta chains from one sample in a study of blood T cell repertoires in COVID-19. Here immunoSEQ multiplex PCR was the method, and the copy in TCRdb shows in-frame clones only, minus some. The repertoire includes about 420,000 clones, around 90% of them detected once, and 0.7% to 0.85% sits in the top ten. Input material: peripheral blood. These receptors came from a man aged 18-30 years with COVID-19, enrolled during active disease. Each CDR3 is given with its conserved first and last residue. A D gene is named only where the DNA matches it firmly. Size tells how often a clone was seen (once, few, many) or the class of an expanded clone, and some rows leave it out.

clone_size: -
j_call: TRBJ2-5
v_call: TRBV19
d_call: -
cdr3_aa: CASSRGRGLIETQYF
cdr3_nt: TGTGCCAGTAGTCGGGGCAGGGGATTGATTGAGACCCAGTACTTC

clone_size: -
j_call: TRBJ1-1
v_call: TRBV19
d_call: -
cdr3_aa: CASSHRNTEAFF
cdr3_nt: TGTGCCAGTAGTCACAGGAACACTGAAGCTTTCTTT

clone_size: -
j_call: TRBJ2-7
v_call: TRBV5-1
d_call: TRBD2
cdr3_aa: CASKIAGGSYEQYF
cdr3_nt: TGCGCCAGCAAGATAGCGGGAGGGTCCTACGAGCAGTACTTC

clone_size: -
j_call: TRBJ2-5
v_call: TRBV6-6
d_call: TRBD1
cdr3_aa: CASSSPGTGEETQYF
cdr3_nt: TGTGCCAGCAGTTCCCCCGGGACAGGGGAAGAGACCCAGTACTTC

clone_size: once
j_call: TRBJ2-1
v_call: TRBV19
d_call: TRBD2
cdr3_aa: CASSMGGRSYNEQFF
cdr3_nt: TGTGCCAGTAGTATGGGGGGGAGGTCCTACAATGAGCAGTTCTTC

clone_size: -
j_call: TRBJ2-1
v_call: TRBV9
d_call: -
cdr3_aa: CASSPTPSSYNEQFF
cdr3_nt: TGTGCCAGCAGCCCTACTCCGAGCTCCTACAATGAGCAGTTCTTC

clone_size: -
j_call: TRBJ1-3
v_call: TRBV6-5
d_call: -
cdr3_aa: CASRPNRGGNTIYF
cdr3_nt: TGTGCCAGCAGGCCGAACCGGGGGGGAAACACCATATATTTT

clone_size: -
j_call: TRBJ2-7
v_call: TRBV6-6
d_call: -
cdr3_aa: CASSYPPTYEQYF
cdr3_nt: TGTGCCAGCAGTTACCCCCCTACCTACGAGCAGTACTTC

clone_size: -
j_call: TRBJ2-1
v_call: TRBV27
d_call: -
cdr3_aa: CASSFVGGEQFF
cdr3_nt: TGTGCCAGCAGTTTTGTAGGGGGAGAGCAGTTCTTC

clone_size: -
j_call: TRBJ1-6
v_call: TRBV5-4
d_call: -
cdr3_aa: CASSLPGGGDNSPLHF
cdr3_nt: TGTGCCAGCAGCTTACCCGGCGGGGGGGATAATTCACCCCTCCACTTT

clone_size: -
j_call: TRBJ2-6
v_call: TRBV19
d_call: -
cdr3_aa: CASSITQGLSYGANVLTF
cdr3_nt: TGTGCCAGTAGTATTACCCAGGGACTCTCTTATGGGGCCAACGTCCTGACTTTC

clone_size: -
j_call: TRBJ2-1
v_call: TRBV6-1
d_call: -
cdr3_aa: CASSETGLATYNEQFF
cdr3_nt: TGTGCCAGCAGTGAAACTGGTCTAGCGACATACAATGAGCAGTTCTTC

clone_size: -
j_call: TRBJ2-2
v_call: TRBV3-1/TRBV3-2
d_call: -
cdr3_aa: CASSHQNTGELFF
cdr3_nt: TGTGCCAGCAGCCATCAGAACACCGGGGAGCTGTTTTTT

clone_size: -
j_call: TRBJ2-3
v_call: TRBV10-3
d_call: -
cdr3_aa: CAISEGQRSTDTQYF
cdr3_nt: TGTGCCATCAGTGAGGGACAGCGTAGCACAGATACGCAGTATTTT

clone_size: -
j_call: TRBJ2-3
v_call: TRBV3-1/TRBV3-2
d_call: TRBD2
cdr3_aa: CASSQMGAGGTQYF
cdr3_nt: TGTGCCAGCAGCCAAATGGGGGCGGGGGGAACGCAGTATTTT

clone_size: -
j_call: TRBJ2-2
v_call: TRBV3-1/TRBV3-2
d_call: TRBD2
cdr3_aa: CASSQGFYSGSSTGELFF
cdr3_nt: TGTGCCAGCAGCCAAGGATTTTATAGCGGGAGTAGTACCGGGGAGCTGTTTTTT

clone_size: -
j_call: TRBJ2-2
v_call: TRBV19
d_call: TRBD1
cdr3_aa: CASSSKRQGTRELFF
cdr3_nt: TGTGCCAGTAGTAGCAAGCGACAGGGGACAAGGGAGCTGTTTTTT

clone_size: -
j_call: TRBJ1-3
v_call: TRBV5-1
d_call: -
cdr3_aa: CASSVTESGNTIYF
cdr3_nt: TGCGCCAGCAGCGTGACAGAGAGTGGAAACACCATATATTTT

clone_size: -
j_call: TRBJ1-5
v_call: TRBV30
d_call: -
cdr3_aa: CAWSAAPIGKPQHF
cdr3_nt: TGTGCCTGGAGCGCAGCGCCGATAGGAAAGCCCCAGCATTTT

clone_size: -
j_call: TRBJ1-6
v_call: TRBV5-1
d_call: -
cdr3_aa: CASSSQGQGVNSPLHF
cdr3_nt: TGCGCCAGCAGCTCTCAGGGGCAGGGTGTTAATTCACCCCTCCACTTT